The clone carrying this T cell receptor beta chain is medium-sized. TCRdb re-called the 5' RACE reads through MiXCR, storing one row per CDR3 protein. The sample records under 60,000 distinct CDR3 sequences, around 28% being singletons. Trimming shortened V by 3 bases and J by 4 bases, and 8 bases separated the two germline ends. The CDR3 has 13 residues. Germline V CDR1 and CDR2: SGHKS, YYEKEE (reference sequence). The source is a female donor with breast cancer. Source material: naive CD4+ T cells sorted from blood. Indicated subset: naive CD4+ T cells, CD4+CD45RA+CD25-. This chain links TRBV5-5 with TRBJ2-1; D is unresolved. The CDR3 spells CASSSGLYNEQFF. CDR3 sequence (DNA): TGTGCCAGCAGCTCGGGTCTTTACAATGAGCAGTTCTTC.